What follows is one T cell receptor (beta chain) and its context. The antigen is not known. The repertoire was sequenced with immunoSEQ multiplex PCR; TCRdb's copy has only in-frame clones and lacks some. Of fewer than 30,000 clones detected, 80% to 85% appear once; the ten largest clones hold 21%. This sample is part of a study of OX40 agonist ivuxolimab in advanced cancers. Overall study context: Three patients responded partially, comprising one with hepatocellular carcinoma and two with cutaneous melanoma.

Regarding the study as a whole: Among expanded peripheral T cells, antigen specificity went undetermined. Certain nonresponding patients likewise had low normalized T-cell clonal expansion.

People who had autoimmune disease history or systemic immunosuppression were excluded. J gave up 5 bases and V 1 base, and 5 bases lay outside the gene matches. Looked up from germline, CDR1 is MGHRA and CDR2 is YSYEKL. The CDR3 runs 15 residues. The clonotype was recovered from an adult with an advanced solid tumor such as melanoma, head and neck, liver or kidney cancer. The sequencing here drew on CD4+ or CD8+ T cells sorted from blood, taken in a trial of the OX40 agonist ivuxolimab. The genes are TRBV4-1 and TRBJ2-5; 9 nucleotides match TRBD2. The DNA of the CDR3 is TGCGCCAGCAGCCAAGGAGCGGGGGGCCGGGAGACCCAGTACTTC. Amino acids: CASSQGAGGRETQYF.